Presented here are 26 T cell receptor beta chains from one specimen sequenced in a study of blood T cell repertoires in COVID-19. Some clones are missing from TCRdb's copy, which holds only in-frame ones; the method was immunoSEQ multiplex PCR. The data contain approximately 200,000 clones, around 80% of them singletons. The specimen was peripheral blood. The receptors stem from a woman of 80 years or more with COVID-19, enrolled during active disease.

The chain carries TRBV21-1 and TRBJ1-6. TRBV21-1 is labeled a pseudogene. CDR3 size: 15 residues. The CDR3, as DNA: TGTGCCAGCATTCCCTCCGGGGGTATTAATTCACCCCTCCACTTT. Encoded protein: CASIPSGGINSPLHF.

The chain uses TRBV18 and TRBJ1-1; a weak D match, TRBD1 (6 bases). This CDR3 is 15 amino acids long. The germline CDR1 and CDR2 sequences are KGHSH and LQKENI. Trimming removed 6 bases at V and 0 bases at J, with 14 bases between. As DNA, the CDR3 is TGTGCCAGCTCTCCGCGGACAGAAATGAACACTGAAGCTTTCTTT. Translated: CASSPRTEMNTEAFF.

V and J are TRBV5-4 and TRBJ1-2; 10 bases align to TRBD1. J lost 12 bases, V lost 3 bases, and 5 bases had no gene match. There are 12 residues in the CDR3. Germline CDR1 is SGHNT and CDR2 is YYREEE (reference sequence). Here the CDR3 DNA reads TGTGCCAGCAGCTCGCGACAGGGGGCGGACACCTTC. Its translation is CASSSRQGADTF.

This chain uses TRBV7-9 with TRBJ1-3, with 7 bases lining up with TRBD1. Germline CDR1 SEHNR, CDR2 FQNEAQ (reference sequence). This CDR3 contains 13 residues. The junction had 1 base not matched to a gene; V was cut back by 4 bases and J by 4 bases. This CDR3 is CASSWDRGNTIYF. In DNA, the CDR3 is TGTGCCAGCAGCTGGGACAGAGGAAACACCATATATTTT.

The chain couples TRBV28 to TRBJ2-2; D call uncertain. Trimming pared 6 bases from V and 5 bases from J, leaving 7 bases between. This CDR3 has 12 amino acids. Germline V lookup: CDR1 MDHEN, CDR2 SYDVKM. The CDR3 spells CASSPQTGELFF. The CDR3, as DNA: TGTGCCAGCAGCCCTCAGACCGGGGAGCTGTTTTTT.

A few counts support this clone. The chain links TRBV9 to TRBJ1-2; no clear D gene. V was cut by 3 bases and J by 1 base, with 7 bases left in between. Looked up from germline, CDR1 is SGDLS and CDR2 is YYNGEE. The CDR3 runs 13 residues. The CDR3 DNA reads TGTGCCAGCAGCGCTCAACTTAACTATGGCTACACCTTC. Amino acid sequence: CASSAQLNYGYTF.

V usage is TRBV7-9 and J usage is TRBJ2-4; TRBD2 might be the D (5 bases). Trimming took 4 bases from V and 10 from J, leaving 17 bases between them. Germline V gene lookup returns CDR1 SEHNR and CDR2 FQNEAQ (reference sequence). The CDR3 covers 14 residues. Written as DNA, the CDR3 is TGTGCCAGCAGCTCTGAGCCAAGGTGGGAGATTCAGTACTTC. Amino acid sequence: CASSSEPRWEIQYF.

The chain recombines TRBV5-1 with TRBJ2-3; maybe TRBD2 (6 bases). With 2 bases removed from V and 2 bases from J, the gap between germline ends came to 15 bases. This CDR3 spans 16 amino acids. In germline, CDR1 is SGHRS, CDR2 YFSETQ. CDR3 bases: TGCGCCAGCAGCTTCGTTGGCGGGGCGATCACAGATACGCAGTATTTT. It codes for CASSFVGGAITDTQYF.

As regards this clone: Since the CDR3 does not end with the conserved phenylalanine or tryptophan, this likely comes from a read error. It is unclear where the CDR3 begins or ends on the DNA, so no DNA is shown, and the CDR3 is as TCRdb lists it. The chain carries TRBV7-9 and TRBJ1-1; the table's D call TRBD1 went unverified against the DNA. The CDR3 numbers 8 amino acids, ends counted. Germline CDR1 and CDR2: SEHNR and FQNEAQ (reference sequence). This chain's CDR3 is CASSPDRL.

The chain couples TRBV7-9 to TRBJ2-7; 9 bases are a match to TRBD1. The V gene end was trimmed by 5 bases and the J gene end by 3 bases; junction bases not matched to a gene: 5. CDR3 length: 14 amino acids. CDR1 SEHNR and CDR2 FQNEAQ come from the germline V gene (reference sequence). The chain's CDR3 is CASSPGTGNYEQYF. The CDR3 nucleotides are TGTGCCAGCAGCCCTGGGACAGGGAACTACGAGCAGTACTTC.

This chain joins TRBV5-1 and TRBJ1-1; D is possibly TRBD1 (6 bases). The V end lost 7 bases, the J end lost 4 bases, and 17 bases lay between the germline ends. The CDR3 is made up of 14 amino acids. CDR1 is SGHRS, CDR2 YFSETQ, per germline. The CDR3: CASVDLTGTTEAFF. The DNA of the CDR3 is TGCGCCAGCGTCGACCTTACAGGGACCACTGAAGCTTTCTTT.

This clone was seen only a few times. The chain recombines TRBV2 with TRBJ1-6; D unresolved. V was trimmed by 8 bases and J by 4 bases, leaving 9 bases between them. The V gene's germline CDR1 is SNHLY and CDR2 FYNNEI. CDR3 size: 13 residues. The CDR3 here is CASHSDYNSPLHF. In DNA form, the CDR3 reads TGTGCCAGCCACAGTGATTATAATTCACCCCTCCACTTT. Variable domain in full (rest from reference TRBV2 and TRBJ1-6): EPEVTQTPSHQVTQMGQEVILRCVPISNHLYFYWYRQILGQKVEFLVSFYNNEISEKSEIFDDQFSVERPDGSNFTLKIRSTKLEDSAMYFCASHSDYNSPLHFGNGTRLTVT.

Here the CDR3 reads CASSPLGAYNEQFF. The CDR3 DNA sequence: TGTGCCAGCAGCCCGTTAGGGGCCTACAATGAGCAGTTCTTC. V and J are TRBV7-9 and TRBJ2-1, with a weak D call TRBD1 (5 bases). Trimming left V 5 bases short and J 2 bases short, with 10 bases between. This CDR3 contains 14 residues. Germline CDR1 SEHNR, CDR2 FQNEAQ (reference sequence). Combining the CDR3 with reference TRBV7-9 and TRBJ2-1 gives the whole variable domain DTGVSQNPRHKITKRGQNVTFRCDPISEHNRLYWYRQTLGQGPEFLTYFQNEAQLEKSRLLSDRFSAERPKGSFSTLEIQRTEQGDSAMYLCASSPLGAYNEQFFGPGTRLTVL.

This clone was seen only once. The J gene is TRBJ2-6, the V gene TRBV6-2 or TRBV6-3; TRBD1 aligns across 9 bases. Germline V gives CDR1 MNHEY, CDR2 SVGEGT. This CDR3 contains 16 residues. After removal of 6 bases from V and 2 bases from J, the junction contained 5 bases not matched to a gene. The CDR3 sequence is CASSRDREAGANVLTF. DNA of the CDR3: TGTGCCAGCAGCCGGGACAGGGAAGCTGGGGCCAACGTCCTGACTTTC.

This clone was detected only once. The chain joins TRBV2 to TRBJ2-1; TRBD1 is a possible D gene (5 bases). The V end was cut by 2 bases, the J end by 2 bases, with 10 bases between. The CDR3 is 15 amino acids. The germline gives CDR1 SNHLY, CDR2 FYNNEI. CDR3 in DNA: TGTGCCAGCAGTGAATTTCAGGGTCCCTACAATGAGCAGTTCTTC. This translates into CASSEFQGPYNEQFF. Supplemented by reference TRBV2 and TRBJ2-1, the full variable domain reads EPEVTQTPSHQVTQMGQEVILRCVPISNHLYFYWYRQILGQKVEFLVSFYNNEISEKSEIFDDQFSVERPDGSNFTLKIRSTKLEDSAMYFCASSEFQGPYNEQFFGPGTRLTVL.

This clone was detected a few times. The gene calls are TRBV30 and TRBJ1-2, with D perhaps matching TRBD1 (6 bases). Germline V gene lookup returns CDR1 GTSNPN and CDR2 SVGIG (reference sequence). Between the trimmed V and J ends, which lost 1 base and 2 bases, there was a span of 8 bases. This CDR3 region has 13 residues. The CDR3 reads CAWSAGVNYGYTF. The CDR3 DNA reads TGTGCCTGGAGTGCAGGGGTAAACTATGGCTACACCTTC.

CDR3 in DNA: TGTGCCAGCTCACCACCCCATCGGGTCCCCGGCTACGAGCAGTACTTC. Amino acids: CASSPPHRVPGYEQYF. V is TRBV18 and J is TRBJ2-7; D gene uncertain. Between the trimmed V and J ends, which lost 0 bases and 3 bases, there was a span of 15 bases. Germline V gene data show CDR1 as KGHSH and CDR2 as LQKENI. The CDR3 length is 16 residues. Based on the CDR3 plus reference TRBV18 and TRBJ2-7, the full variable domain is NAGVMQNPRHLVRRRGQEARLRCSPMKGHSHVYWYRQLPEEGLKFMVYLQKENIIDESGMPKERFSAEFPKEGPSILRIQQVVRGDSAAYFCASSPPHRVPGYEQYFGPGTRLTVT.

The V call is TRBV28, the J call TRBJ2-1; weak D call: TRBD2 (6 bases). Germline CDR1 and CDR2: MDHEN and SYDVKM. V lost 7 bases, J lost 6 bases, and 16 bases lay in between. This CDR3 has 14 residues. CDR3 region: CASTPGGRFNEQFF. CDR3 sequence (DNA): TGTGCCAGCACCCCTGGAGGGCGGTTCAATGAGCAGTTCTTC.

The chain couples TRBV15 to TRBJ2-1; maybe TRBD2 (5 bases). The CDR3 consists of 12 residues. Germline lookup yields CDR1 LNHNV and CDR2 YYDKDF (reference sequence). V was clipped by 8 bases and J by 4 bases, with 9 bases between them. The CDR3, as DNA: TGTGCCACCGTCGGGGTTTACAATGAGCAGTTCTTC. It yields the protein CATVGVYNEQFF.

The chain carries TRBV30 and TRBJ1-2; the match to TRBD1 covers 7 bases. V lost 2 bases and J lost 7; bases outside the gene matches: 1. Germline V gene data show CDR1 as GTSNPN and CDR2 as SVGIG (reference sequence). CDR3 size: 11 residues. The CDR3 loop is CAWSTGVGYTF. The CDR3 coding sequence is TGTGCCTGGAGTACAGGGGTTGGCTACACCTTC.

The chain recombines TRBV7-6 with TRBJ2-7; 7 nucleotides match TRBD1. This CDR3 has 15 residues. From germline, CDR1 is SGHVS and CDR2 FNYEAQ. The junction had 12 bases not matched to a gene; V was cut back by 2 bases and J by 8 bases. The CDR3 loop is CASSLNVAGGGQQYF. The CDR3 bases are TGTGCCAGCAGCTTAAATGTAGCAGGGGGTGGGCAGCAGTACTTC.

This chain connects TRBV6-1 to TRBJ1-2; D not resolved. The CDR3 runs 15 residues. Germline CDR1 and CDR2: MNHNS and SASEGT. Trimming took 2 bases from V and 1 from J, leaving 11 bases between them. The chain's CDR3 is CASSERSLSNYGYTF. CDR3 sequence (DNA): TGTGCCAGCAGTGAACGGTCCCTTAGTAACTATGGCTACACCTTC.

The rearrangement uses TRBV9 and TRBJ1-4; D is possibly TRBD1 (5 bases). The CDR3 has 14 amino acids. The V gene's germline CDR1 is SGDLS and CDR2 YYNGEE. V was pared by 0 bases and J by 7 bases, with 10 bases between. The CDR3 reads CASSVDSGGEKLFF. Written as DNA, the CDR3 is TGTGCCAGCAGCGTAGATTCGGGGGGTGAAAAACTGTTTTTT.

J is TRBJ2-1 and V is TRBV7-6; 12 bases are a match to TRBD2. The V gene's germline CDR1 is SGHVS and CDR2 FNYEAQ. Trimming removed 1 base from V and 0 bases from J; junction bases left unmatched: 10. The CDR3 covers 20 residues. This CDR3 reads CASSLEASGRGEDSYNEQFF. In DNA form, the CDR3 reads TGTGCCAGCAGCTTAGAAGCTAGCGGGAGGGGGGAGGACTCCTACAATGAGCAGTTCTTC. Variable domain in full (rest from reference TRBV7-6 and TRBJ2-1): GAGVSQSPRYKVTKRGQDVALRCDPISGHVSLYWYRQALGQGPEFLTYFNYEAQQDKSGLPNDRFSAERPEGSISTLTIQRTEQRDSAMYRCASSLEASGRGEDSYNEQFFGPGTRLTVL.

The chain recombines TRBV24-1 with TRBJ1-2; 10 positions agree with TRBD1. J gave up 3 bases and V 4 bases, and 10 bases lay outside the gene matches. The CDR3 has 17 amino acids. Germline V lookup: CDR1 KGHDR, CDR2 SFDVKD. The DNA of the CDR3 is TGTGCCACCAGTGACCCACGCGACAGGGGGCGCGACTATGGCTACACCTTC. Translating gives CATSDPRDRGRDYGYTF.

The chain employs TRBV11-1 and TRBJ1-2; D remains ambiguous. There are 13 residues in the CDR3. V lost 5 bases and J 5 bases, leaving 12 bases between the germline ends. CDR1 is SGHAT, CDR2 FQDESV, per germline (reference sequence). For the CDR3, the DNA is TGTGCCAGCAGCACCCGGTCCCTATATGGCTACACCTTC. Protein sequence: CASSTRSLYGYTF.